The 10 T cell receptor beta chains below come from one sample, sequenced in a study of blood T cell repertoires in COVID-19. Sequenced by immunoSEQ multiplex PCR; TCRdb stores in-frame clones only, minus some. In the table there are tens of thousands of clones, 89% of which are singletons. What was sequenced was peripheral blood. The receptors here all came from a man in his forties or fifties with COVID-19, enrolled during active disease.

This chain joins TRBV19 and TRBJ2-4; D is possibly TRBD2 (5 bases). V shed 3 bases and J shed 0 bases, with 18 bases lying between them. CDR3 length: 18 residues. The V gene's germline CDR1 is LNHDA and CDR2 SQIVND (reference sequence). The CDR3 reads CASSIDGPGRLAKNIQYF. The CDR3 DNA sequence: TGTGCCAGTAGTATCGATGGTCCGGGGAGACTAGCCAAAAACATTCAGTACTTC.

The CDR3 DNA is TGTGCCACCAGTGACCGGGGGATTCAAGAGACCCAGTACTTC. Translating gives CATSDRGIQETQYF. The V call is TRBV24-1, the J call TRBJ2-5, with D possibly TRBD2 on 6 matching bases. The CDR3 runs 14 residues. Germline CDR1 and CDR2: KGHDR and SFDVKD. Trimming stripped 4 bases from V and 2 bases from J, with 10 bases between.

The chain is built from TRBV12-3 or TRBV12-4 and TRBJ2-1, with a weak D call TRBD2 (5 bases). V was clipped by 3 bases and J by 6 bases, with 9 bases between them. This CDR3 spans 13 amino acids. DNA of the CDR3: TGTGCCAGCAGTTTTACCGGGGTCAATGAGCAGTTCTTC. Its translation is CASSFTGVNEQFF.

The chain uses TRBV4-1 and TRBJ1-1; a weak D match, TRBD1 (5 bases). The CDR3 is 15 amino acids. The V and J ends lost 0 bases and 5 bases respectively, with 13 bases between them. The germline V gene encodes CDR1 MGHRA and CDR2 YSYEKL. The CDR3 nucleotides are TGCGCCAGCAGCCAAGATGGCAGGGTGAGGACTGAAGCTTTCTTT. Its translation: CASSQDGRVRTEAFF.

The J gene is TRBJ2-7, the V gene TRBV30, with D tentatively TRBD1 (6 bases). The V and J ends lost 1 base and 3 bases respectively, with 10 bases between them. The CDR3 loop spans 13 amino acids. Germline V gene sequence: CDR1 GTSNPN, CDR2 SVGIG (reference sequence). Written as DNA, the CDR3 is TGTGCCTGGAGTGGACAGGTACTCTACGAGCAGTACTTC. Its translation: CAWSGQVLYEQYF.

In this sample, this clone turned up once. V and J are TRBV5-6 and TRBJ2-7, with 13 bases aligning to TRBD2. The J segment lost 6 bases and the V segment lost 0 bases, leaving 9 bases of the junction unmatched. The CDR3 runs to 17 residues. Germline V lookup: CDR1 SGHDT, CDR2 YYEEEE. CDR3: CASSLAGTSGVYLEQYF. In DNA form, the CDR3 reads TGTGCCAGCAGCTTGGCGGGGACTAGCGGGGTTTATCTCGAGCAGTACTTC.

The chain carries TRBV19 and TRBJ1-5; perhaps TRBD1 as D (6 bases). V was pared by 7 bases and J by 9 bases, with 16 bases between. The CDR3 is 13 residues long. The germline V gene encodes CDR1 LNHDA and CDR2 SQIVND (reference sequence). The CDR3 nucleotides are TGTGCCAGTAAGGACAGCCGCAGGACGCCCCAGCATTTT. Its translation is CASKDSRRTPQHF.

This clone was seen more than once but under ten times. The rearrangement uses TRBV2 and TRBJ1-1, with D tentatively TRBD1 (6 bases). Trimming pared 7 bases from V and 14 bases from J, leaving 20 bases between. This CDR3 spans 12 amino acids. Germline V lookup: CDR1 SNHLY, CDR2 FYNNEI. CDR3 coding DNA: TGTGCCAGCACTGCTGGGGGGGGCCCTCCCTTCTTT. It encodes CASTAGGGPPFF.

This clone was counted between two and nine times. The V gene is TRBV4-3, the J gene TRBJ1-5; no clear D. Germline-derived CDR1 and CDR2 are LGHNA and YSLEER. V gave up 0 bases and J gave up 0 bases, with 12 bases separating them. CDR3 size: 17 residues. CDR3 sequence reads: CASSQDAQAGSNQPQHF. The CDR3 DNA reads as TGCGCCAGCAGCCAAGATGCCCAGGCGGGTAGCAATCAGCCCCAGCATTTT.

V usage is TRBV28 and J usage is TRBJ1-1, with 10 positions matching TRBD1. The CDR3 contains 14 residues. CDR1 is MDHEN and CDR2 is SYDVKM in the germline V gene. V shed 7 bases and J 5 bases; nucleotides not matched to a gene: 7. CDR3 DNA: TGTGCCAGCACGCGACAGGGGGCAAAAACTGAAGCTTTCTTT. Translating it yields CASTRQGAKTEAFF.